These 5 T cell receptor beta chains were sequenced from one sample in a study of T-cell memory formation after mild COVID-19. Via MiXCR, TCRdb re-called the 5' RACE reads, giving one row per CDR3 protein. The table lists approximately 110,000 distinct CDR3 sequences, over 20% of them singletons. Specimen: PBMCs or a T cell subset sorted from them (not recorded which). Receptors originate from a man aged 18-30 years who had mild COVID-19 (a few samples of this study predate the infection). Cell type and time point are not known.

The CDR3 DNA reads TGTGCCAGCATCCTTGGGGGACTAGCGGGAGGGGAAGAGACCCAGTACTTC. Its translation is CASILGGLAGGEETQYF. The V call is TRBV7-6, the J call TRBJ2-5; TRBD2 aligns across 16 bases. In germline, CDR1 is SGHVS, CDR2 FNYEAQ. J gave up 3 bases and V 7 bases, and 8 bases lay outside the gene matches. The CDR3 extends over 17 amino acids.

Only a few counts were recorded for this clonotype. The chain employs TRBV7-3 and TRBJ2-2; unclear D gene. CDR3 length equals 15 residues. Germline V lookup: CDR1 SGHTA, CDR2 FQGTGA. Trimming removed 5 bases from V and 5 bases from J, with 15 bases in between. The CDR3 here is CASSPYLGVTGELFF. The CDR3, as DNA: TGTGCCAGCAGCCCTTATCTCGGCGTAACCGGGGAGCTGTTTTTT.

The genes are TRBV6-2 or TRBV6-3 and TRBJ1-5, with 12 bases identical to TRBD1. This CDR3 has 19 residues. The V gene end was trimmed by 5 bases and the J gene end by 5 bases; junction bases not matched to a gene: 16. The germline CDR1 and CDR2 sequences are MNHEY and SVGEGT. CDR3 amino acids: CASSESSGTGGRRDQPQHF. CDR3 nucleotides: TGTGCCAGCAGTGAATCATCCGGGACAGGGGGCCGTCGTGATCAGCCCCAGCATTTT.

This clonotype was recorded a few times. The chain joins TRBV27 to TRBJ2-1; 11 bases align to TRBD2. CDR3 length equals 16 residues. From germline, CDR1 is MNHEY and CDR2 SMNVEV (reference sequence). V was pared by 5 bases and J by 7 bases, with 10 bases of the junction left unmatched. The CDR3 nucleotides are TGTGCCAGCAGTCCCTACTCTAGCGGGGGGCCTAATGAGCAGTTCTTC. Encoded protein: CASSPYSSGGPNEQFF.

The rearrangement uses TRBV6-4 and TRBJ2-3; tentatively, D is TRBD1 or TRBD2 (5 bases each). Trimming stripped 3 bases from V and 2 bases from J, with 12 bases between. Germline values: CDR1 MRHNA, CDR2 SNTAGT. This CDR3 has 15 residues. The CDR3 loop reads CASSDTGTATDTQYF. CDR3 DNA: TGTGCCAGCAGTGATACGGGGACGGCCACAGATACGCAGTATTTT.